Below, 10 T cell receptor beta chains from the same sample are listed, as sequenced in a study of T-cell reconstitution after alpha-beta-depleted transplantation in children. Preparation of the TCRbeta library used unique molecular identifiers. A single record per CDR3 protein comes from TCRdb applying MiXCR to the PCR reads. The top ten hold around 4.5% of the sample, which has approximately 350,000 distinct CDR3 sequences, about 14% seen once. Sequencing used PBMCs, obtained from the stem cell graft. The receptors were gathered from a human donor who donated a stem cell graft to a child with Fanconi anemia.

This clonotype was observed many times. The gene calls are TRBV7-2 and TRBJ1-3; D ambiguous. CDR3 size: 16 residues. Germline CDR1 and CDR2: SGHTA and FQGNSA. Trimming stripped 0 bases from V and 2 bases from J, with 11 bases between. The CDR3 protein is CASSLAPPRTGNTIYF. DNA for the CDR3: TGTGCCAGCAGCTTAGCACCCCCCAGGACTGGAAACACCATATATTTT.

This clonotype was counted between two and nine times. The chain carries TRBV2 and TRBJ2-5; the D gene is possibly TRBD1 (6 bases). The CDR3 totals 13 residues. Deletions cut 4 bases from V and 4 bases from J, with 10 bases between. The germline CDR1 and CDR2 sequences are SNHLY and FYNNEI. CDR3 nucleotide sequence: TGTGCCAGCAGTGGGGAACAGGGAGAGACCCAGTACTTC. Residues: CASSGEQGETQYF.

The gene calls are TRBV29-1 and TRBJ2-1; TRBD2 aligns across 8 bases. There are 15 residues in the CDR3. The germline gives CDR1 SQVTM, CDR2 ANQGSEA. Germline trimming cut 3 bases from V and 0 bases from J; bases unmatched to any gene: 4. CDR3 sequence (DNA): TGCAGCGTTGAGCGGGGGGCCAGCTCCTACAATGAGCAGTTCTTC. Translation: CSVERGASSYNEQFF.

This clonotype appeared many times. The chain carries TRBV7-6 and TRBJ2-5, with 8 bases matching TRBD1. With V trimmed by 3 bases and J by 4 bases, 7 bases remained unmatched. The CDR3 loop spans 15 amino acids. Germline assignment: CDR1 SGHVS and CDR2 FNYEAQ. The CDR3 is CASSFRTGRRETQYF. The CDR3 nucleotides read TGTGCCAGCAGCTTTCGGACAGGGCGGCGAGAGACCCAGTACTTC.

This clonotype was observed many times. The chain uses TRBV4-2 and TRBJ1-2, with D possibly being TRBD1 (6 bases). This CDR3 has 15 amino acids. Looked up from germline, CDR1 is LGHNA and CDR2 is YNFKEQ. V was trimmed by 4 bases and J by 6 bases, leaving 18 bases between them. CDR3 sequence reads: CASSPNFAGGNGYTF. The CDR3 nucleotides read TGTGCCAGCAGCCCCAACTTTGCCGGGGGCAATGGCTACACCTTC.

This clonotype showed up many times. CDR3 sequence reads: CASALQARTIKNIQYF. The CDR3, as DNA: TGTGCCAGCGCTCTTCAGGCACGGACAATCAAAAACATTCAGTACTTC. This chain uses TRBV6-2 or TRBV6-3 with TRBJ2-4, with D possibly TRBD1 on 5 matching bases. The CDR3 is 16 amino acids. The V gene's germline CDR1 is MNHEY and CDR2 SVGEGT. Trimming stripped 8 bases from V and 3 bases from J, with 20 bases between.

This clonotype was detected a few times. The rearrangement joins TRBV6-1 to TRBJ2-1, with D perhaps matching TRBD1 (6 bases). The germline CDR1 and CDR2 sequences are MNHNS and SASEGT. Deletions cut 4 bases from V and 0 bases from J, with 13 bases between. This CDR3 region has 16 residues. The CDR3 protein is CASSADSWSSYNEQFF. In DNA form, the CDR3 reads TGTGCCAGCAGTGCGGACAGTTGGAGCTCCTACAATGAGCAGTTCTTC.

This chain joins TRBV5-1 and TRBJ2-1; the D is unclear. Germline V gives CDR1 SGHRS, CDR2 YFSETQ. Between the trimmed V and J ends, which lost 3 bases and 4 bases, there was a span of 11 bases. CDR3 length equals 14 residues. The CDR3 region has the DNA TGCGCCAGCAGCTCCCGGCCCGGATACAATGAGCAGTTCTTC. Its translation: CASSSRPGYNEQFF.

The chain carries TRBV5-1 and TRBJ1-1; 8 bases are shared with TRBD1. Trimming removed 0 bases from V and 10 bases from J; junction bases left unmatched: 5. Germline CDR1 and CDR2: SGHRS and YFSETQ. The CDR3 consists of 13 residues. CDR3 DNA sequence: TGCGCCAGCAGCTTGGAGCCCGGACAGGGAGCTTTCTTT. Translating it yields CASSLEPGQGAFF.

The J gene is TRBJ1-1, the V gene TRBV6-5; 10 bases are a match to TRBD1. Germline values: CDR1 MNHEY, CDR2 SVGAGI. The ends lost 4 bases at V and 4 bases at J; junction bases unmatched: 9. The CDR3 covers 16 residues. The CDR3 DNA sequence: TGTGCCAGCAGTTCGGGAGACAGGGGGCTGAGCACTGAAGCTTTCTTT. It codes for CASSSGDRGLSTEAFF.